This passage covers 20 T cell receptor beta chains from one sample sequenced in a study of CD4 T cells in relation to SARS-CoV-2 and coronaviruses. Using immunoSEQ multiplex PCR, the repertoire was profiled, and TCRdb retains in-frame clones only, with some absent. The sample lists 15,000 to 20,000 clones, around 80% occurring once. The unexposed donors gave CD4+ T cells in about 2011-2018, prior to COVID-19. After more than eight days of culture, CD4+ T cells were isolated. No antigen is known for these receptors. The sequenced sample consisted of CD4+ T cells from PBMCs, cultured in vitro. The receptor set was obtained from a human donor in good health.

This sequence joins TRBV6-4 and TRBJ1-1, with unresolved D. This CDR3 has 14 residues. V was clipped by 2 bases and J by 0 bases, with 7 bases between them. Germline V gene data show CDR1 as MRHNA and CDR2 as SNTAGT. The CDR3 reads CASSDSSMNTEAFF. Written as DNA, the CDR3 is TGTGCCAGCAGTGACAGTAGCATGAACACTGAAGCTTTCTTT.

CDR3 DNA sequence: TGCGCCAGCAGCCAAGAAGGGCCGGGACGCACCTCACCCTACGAGCAGTACTTC. Its translation is CASSQEGPGRTSPYEQYF. The chain couples TRBV4-1 to TRBJ2-7; D assignment may be TRBD1 or TRBD2 (5 bases each). The CDR3 loop spans 18 amino acids. V was pared by 0 bases and J by 2 bases, with 20 bases between. Germline lookup yields CDR1 MGHRA and CDR2 YSYEKL.

The chain couples TRBV20-1 to TRBJ2-5, with a possible D match to TRBD2 (6 bases). Looked up from germline, CDR1 is DFQATT and CDR2 is SNEGSKA (reference sequence). The CDR3 totals 14 residues. V lost 3 bases, J lost 7 bases, and 18 bases lay in between. The CDR3 region is CSASNGSHLGTQYF. The CDR3 bases are TGCAGTGCTAGTAACGGGAGCCATCTCGGGACCCAGTACTTC.

CDR3 coding DNA: TGTGCCAGCAGCCGTCCCGGGACCGCCAACACCGGGGAGCTGTTTTTT. It translates to CASSRPGTANTGELFF. The rearrangement uses TRBV7-2 and TRBJ2-2, with D perhaps given as TRBD1 or TRBD2 (5 bases each). The V end was cut by 5 bases, the J end by 2 bases, with 15 bases between. The CDR3 spans 16 residues. Germline CDR1 and CDR2: SGHTA and FQGNSA.

The chain links TRBV9 to TRBJ2-3; D is ambiguous. The CDR3 totals 15 residues. Per the germline V gene, CDR1 is SGDLS and CDR2 is YYNGEE. The V gene lost 3 bases and the J gene lost 3 bases, with 14 bases spanning the gap. The CDR3 sequence is CASSAELDRTDTQYF. The CDR3 DNA sequence: TGTGCCAGCAGCGCAGAGCTTGATAGGACAGATACGCAGTATTTT.

The chain recombines TRBV10-3 with TRBJ2-3; 16 nucleotides align to TRBD2. This CDR3 region has 17 residues. Germline V CDR1 and CDR2: ENHRY, SYGVKD. V shed 6 bases and J 2 bases; nucleotides not matched to a gene: 5. The CDR3 spells CAIRRGLAGGITDTQYF. The CDR3 DNA is TGTGCCATCAGACGGGGACTAGCGGGAGGGATCACAGATACGCAGTATTTT.

The chain recombines TRBV2 with TRBJ2-1; the match to TRBD2 covers 7 bases. There are 15 residues in the CDR3. With 2 bases clipped from V and 6 bases from J, the junction kept 7 bases outside the gene matches. Germline V gene sequence: CDR1 SNHLY, CDR2 FYNNEI. CDR3 in DNA: TGTGCCAGCAGTGAACGGGAGGCCTCTTCCAATGAGCAGTTCTTC. Amino acids: CASSEREASSNEQFF.

The chain combines TRBV10-3 with TRBJ2-1; D perhaps matches TRBD1 (5 bases). Germline CDR1 and CDR2: ENHRY and SYGVKD. Trimming left V 7 bases short and J 1 base short, with 11 bases between. The CDR3 has 14 residues. The CDR3 nucleotides read TGTGCCATCATTCAGGGAAGTTCCTACAATGAGCAGTTCTTC. Protein product: CAIIQGSSYNEQFF.

The chain combines TRBV18 with TRBJ1-3, with D perhaps matching TRBD1 (6 bases). V was clipped by 3 bases and J by 2 bases, with 17 bases between them. The germline gives CDR1 KGHSH, CDR2 LQKENI. The CDR3 has 17 amino acids. Here the CDR3 DNA reads TGTGCCAGCTCACCGAACCTACCGGACAGTACTGGAAACACCATATATTTT. This encodes CASSPNLPDSTGNTIYF.

The rearrangement joins TRBV19 to TRBJ2-7; D is unresolved. Trimming removed 7 bases at V and 0 bases at J, with 13 bases between. Germline V gene sequence: CDR1 LNHDA, CDR2 SQIVND (reference sequence). The CDR3 loop spans 14 amino acids. CDR3 in amino acids: CASKLAVASYEQYF. In DNA, the CDR3 is TGTGCCAGTAAACTGGCAGTGGCCTCCTACGAGCAGTACTTC. Using reference TRBV19 and TRBJ2-7 for the parts outside the CDR3, the full variable domain is DGGITQSPKYLFRKEGQNVTLSCEQNLNHDAMYWYRQDPGQGLRLIYYSQIVNDFQKGDIAEGYSVSREKKESFPLTVTSAQKNPTAFYLCASKLAVASYEQYFGPGTRLTVT.

J is TRBJ2-3 and V is TRBV15; 8 nucleotides match TRBD1. This CDR3 spans 16 amino acids. The trim removed 1 base at V and 5 bases at J, leaving 8 bases unmatched. CDR1 and CDR2 (germline): LNHNV, YYDKDF (reference sequence). The CDR3 DNA follows: TGTGCCACCAGCAGAGGTGCAGGGGGCGCCGAAGATACGCAGTATTTT. It encodes CATSRGAGGAEDTQYF.

This clone showed up just a few times. This chain connects TRBV28 to TRBJ2-2, with TRBD2 matching 12 bases. With 0 bases clipped from V and 8 bases from J, the junction kept 7 bases outside the gene matches. The CDR3 has 17 amino acids. In germline, CDR1 is MDHEN, CDR2 SYDVKM. The CDR3 sequence: CASSLWILAGGPGELFF. CDR3 DNA sequence: TGTGCCAGCAGTTTATGGATACTAGCGGGAGGACCTGGGGAGCTGTTTTTT.

This rearrangement joins TRBV7-9 to TRBJ2-3, with TRBD2 matching 11 bases. CDR1 and CDR2 (germline): SEHNR, FQNEAQ (reference sequence). The trim removed 3 bases at V and 0 bases at J, leaving 8 bases unmatched. CDR3 length equals 18 residues. In DNA form, the CDR3 reads TGTGCCAGCAGCTTCTTTAGCGGGAGGGCCCGCAGCACAGATACGCAGTATTTT. Translating gives CASSFFSGRARSTDTQYF.

In this sample, this clone turned up a few times. This chain uses TRBV7-3 with TRBJ2-2, with D perhaps given as TRBD1 or TRBD2 (7 bases each). V was shortened by 5 bases and J by 4 bases, with 17 bases between the two germline ends. The CDR3 length is 16 residues. Germline-derived CDR1 and CDR2 are SGHTA and FQGTGA. CDR3: CASSPLQGEGTGELFF. The CDR3 nucleotides are TGTGCCAGCAGCCCGCTTCAGGGGGAGGGCACCGGGGAGCTGTTTTTT.

The chain links TRBV6-6 to TRBJ1-1; 7 nucleotides match TRBD1. The CDR3 length is 14 residues. V lost 7 bases, J lost 1 base, and 6 bases stayed unmatched. Germline V gene lookup returns CDR1 MNHNY and CDR2 SVGAGI (reference sequence). This chain's CDR3 is CASTGTDPNTEAFF. CDR3 bases: TGTGCCAGCACCGGGACAGACCCGAACACTGAAGCTTTCTTT.

The DNA of the CDR3 is TGTGCCACCAGTGATTTGCGGGGCGACAGCCTCTTTAACTACAATGAGCAGTTCTTC. It specifies CATSDLRGDSLFNYNEQFF. This sequence joins TRBV24-1 and TRBJ2-1, with D perhaps given as TRBD1 or TRBD2 (5 bases each). The CDR3 is made up of 19 amino acids. Germline V CDR1 and CDR2: KGHDR, SFDVKD. V was trimmed by 0 bases and J by 3 bases, leaving 20 bases between them.

The genes are TRBV5-6 and TRBJ1-5; TRBD1 matches 11 bases. Per the germline V gene, CDR1 is SGHDT and CDR2 is YYEEEE. The ends lost 0 bases at V and 7 bases at J; junction bases unmatched: 9. The CDR3 is 17 amino acids. Written as DNA, the CDR3 is TGTGCCAGCAGCTTGGGCCCGGGGACAGGGGGGACCCAGCCCCAGCATTTT. It encodes CASSLGPGTGGTQPQHF.

DNA of the CDR3: TGCAGTGCCAGTAAAGCCGGACAGCGGAATCAGCCCCAGCATTTT. This encodes CSASKAGQRNQPQHF. The gene calls are TRBV20-1 and TRBJ1-5, with TRBD1 as a possible D gene (6 bases). Germline lookup yields CDR1 DFQATT and CDR2 SNEGSKA (reference sequence). Between the trimmed V and J ends, which lost 6 bases and 4 bases, there was a span of 19 bases. CDR3 length equals 15 residues.

The CDR3: CASTLQEGAGSAFF. The CDR3 DNA reads TGTGCCAGCACCTTACAGGAGGGGGCCGGATCGGCTTTCTTT. The gene calls are TRBV6-5 and TRBJ1-1; 7 nucleotides match TRBD1. V lost 7 bases to trimming and J lost 11 bases; unmatched junction nucleotides: 16. The CDR3 covers 14 residues. The germline V gene encodes CDR1 MNHEY and CDR2 SVGAGI.

This chain connects TRBV9 to TRBJ2-3; D unresolved. The germline V and J ends were trimmed by 0 bases and 4 bases, with 9 bases remaining between them. This CDR3 is built from 14 residues. Germline values: CDR1 SGDLS, CDR2 YYNGEE. The chain's CDR3 is CASSVGGDPDTQYF. The DNA for the CDR3 is TGTGCCAGCAGCGTAGGCGGAGATCCAGATACGCAGTATTTT.